Each of the 14 T cell receptor beta chains below was sequenced from the same sample in a study of response to subunit inactivated influenza vaccine. TCRdb re-called the RT-PCR reads through MiXCR, storing one row per CDR3 protein. The profile shows 150,000 or so distinct CDR3 sequences, under 13% of them singletons. The sample consisted of non-naive T cells sorted from PBMCs, taken more than 35 days after vaccination. All receptors come from a man aged 45-60 years who received an inactivated influenza vaccine.

The CDR3: CASRQPGVGTYEQYF. Here the CDR3 DNA reads TGTGCCAGCAGGCAACCCGGAGTCGGAACCTACGAGCAGTACTTC. The chain recombines TRBV7-2 with TRBJ2-7, with D unresolved. Germline-derived CDR1 and CDR2 are SGHTA and FQGNSA. The CDR3 runs to 15 residues. V lost 6 bases and J lost 2, with 17 bases in between. Supplemented by reference TRBV7-2 and TRBJ2-7, the full variable domain reads GAGVSQSPSNKVTEKGKDVELRCDPISGHTALYWYRQSLGQGLEFLIYFQGNSAPDKSGLPSDRFSAERTGGSVSTLTIQRTQQEDSAVYLCASRQPGVGTYEQYFGPGTRLTVT.

The V and J genes are TRBV18 and TRBJ1-5; TRBD1 matches at 7 bases. Germline trimming cut 3 bases from V and 4 bases from J; bases unmatched to any gene: 3. The CDR3 extends over 14 amino acids. The germline gives CDR1 KGHSH, CDR2 LQKENI. This CDR3 is CASSPGTVNQPQHF. The DNA of the CDR3 is TGTGCCAGCTCACCGGGGACAGTAAATCAGCCCCAGCATTTT.

The chain links TRBV2 to TRBJ2-1; 10 positions match TRBD2. The CDR3 has 15 residues. The germline gives CDR1 SNHLY, CDR2 FYNNEI. The junction had 5 bases not matched to a gene; V was cut back by 3 bases and J by 6 bases. The CDR3: CASSEEREGANEQFF. The CDR3 region has the DNA TGTGCCAGCAGTGAGGAGCGGGAGGGCGCCAATGAGCAGTTCTTC.

This clonotype was detected only a few times. This chain uses TRBV5-1 with TRBJ2-7; D not resolved. The V end was cut by 4 bases, the J end by 4 bases, with 18 bases between. This CDR3 contains 15 residues. The germline CDR1 and CDR2 sequences are SGHRS and YFSETQ. The CDR3, as DNA: TGCGCCAGCAGCCAGTGGGCCGGGCTAGGATACGAGCAGTACTTC. Its protein is CASSQWAGLGYEQYF. Full variable domain (rest looked up from reference TRBV5-1 and TRBJ2-7): KAGVTQTPRYLIKTRGQQVTLSCSPISGHRSVSWYQQTPGQGLQFLFEYFSETQRNKGNFPGRFSGRQFSNSRSEMNVSTLELGDSALYLCASSQWAGLGYEQYFGPGTRLTVT.

This clonotype occurred a few times. This chain connects TRBV7-9 to TRBJ2-3; 13 bases align to TRBD2. The germline V gene has CDR1 SEHNR and CDR2 FQNEAQ (reference sequence). CDR3 length: 17 residues. V was clipped by 4 bases and J by 0 bases; unmatched bases: 4. CDR3 coding DNA: TGTGCCAGCAGCTCGCCGGGACTAGCGGGAAGCACAGATACGCAGTATTTT. This codes for CASSSPGLAGSTDTQYF. The complete variable domain, with remaining parts taken from reference TRBV7-9 and TRBJ2-3, reads DTGVSQNPRHKITKRGQNVTFRCDPISEHNRLYWYRQTLGQGPEFLTYFQNEAQLEKSRLLSDRFSAERPKGSFSTLEIQRTEQGDSAMYLCASSSPGLAGSTDTQYFGPGTRLTVL.

This clonotype was recorded many times. The gene calls are TRBV12-3 or TRBV12-4 and TRBJ2-7; 8 nucleotides agree with TRBD1. V lost 1 base, J lost 3 bases, and 5 bases stayed unmatched. This CDR3 has 15 residues. The DNA for the CDR3 is TGTGCCAGCAGTTTAGTTGACAGGGGATTCTACGAGCAGTACTTC. Translated: CASSLVDRGFYEQYF.

This sequence joins TRBV27 and TRBJ2-7; D is perhaps TRBD2 (5 bases). V was clipped by 0 bases and J by 3 bases, with 12 bases between them. The CDR3 has 15 residues. Per germline, CDR1 MNHEY and CDR2 SMNVEV (reference sequence). CDR3 amino acids: CASSLSNSVNYEQYF. In nucleotides, the CDR3 is TGTGCCAGCAGTTTATCGAATAGCGTCAACTACGAGCAGTACTTC.

This clonotype has just a few counts. The chain is built from TRBV7-6 and TRBJ1-2, with D uncertain. This CDR3 region has 13 residues. V lost 5 bases to trimming and J lost 2 bases, with 9 bases between them. The germline V gene encodes CDR1 SGHVS and CDR2 FNYEAQ. The CDR3 nucleotides read TGTGCCAGCAGCGCCGAACAGAACTATGGCTACACCTTC. It translates to CASSAEQNYGYTF.

There are a few counts of this clonotype. The CDR3 bases are TGTGCCAGCAGTACCCAGGGGGCTGGAGATACGCAGTATTTT. It is translated as CASSTQGAGDTQYF. The chain links TRBV28 to TRBJ2-3; TRBD1 aligns across 8 bases. V was pared by 5 bases and J by 5 bases, with 6 bases of the junction left unmatched. The CDR3 has 14 amino acids. Germline CDR1 MDHEN, CDR2 SYDVKM.

This clonotype has ten or more counts. V gene TRBV2 combines with J gene TRBJ2-7; D perhaps matches TRBD1 (6 bases). The V gene's germline CDR1 is SNHLY and CDR2 FYNNEI. The V and J ends lost 6 bases and 4 bases respectively, with 16 bases between them. This CDR3 is built from 14 residues. The CDR3 coding sequence is TGTGCCAGCAGGGCCTCAGGGGTGAGGTACGAGCAGTACTTC. This encodes CASRASGVRYEQYF.

This clonotype was seen more than once but under ten times. This sequence joins TRBV4-1 and TRBJ2-5; 7 bases agree with TRBD2. The CDR3 sequence is 16 residues long. The trim removed 0 bases at V and 1 base at J, leaving 5 bases unmatched. Germline V gene data show CDR1 as MGHRA and CDR2 as YSYEKL. Here the CDR3 reads CASSQEPPSGQETQYF. The CDR3 DNA reads TGCGCCAGCAGCCAAGAGCCTCCTAGCGGCCAAGAGACCCAGTACTTC.

This clonotype was recorded at least ten times. V gene TRBV12-3 or TRBV12-4 combines with J gene TRBJ2-2, with 7 bases aligning to TRBD1. This CDR3 contains 16 residues. The V segment lost 1 base and the J segment 4 bases; nucleotides outside the gene matches: 6. CDR3 bases: TGTGCCAGCAGTTTAGATCGGACAGGTGCCACCGGGGAGCTGTTTTTT. This encodes CASSLDRTGATGELFF.

V usage is TRBV2 and J usage is TRBJ2-5, with D maybe TRBD1 (5 bases). Germline V lookup: CDR1 SNHLY, CDR2 FYNNEI. The CDR3 totals 15 residues. V lost 2 bases to trimming and J lost 5 bases, with 15 bases between them. The CDR3 region is CASSEKNQGLETQYF. CDR3 coding DNA: TGTGCCAGCAGTGAAAAGAATCAGGGATTGGAGACCCAGTACTTC.

This clonotype showed up just a few times. This rearrangement joins TRBV5-1 to TRBJ1-1; 9 nucleotides line up with TRBD1. The V gene end was trimmed by 4 bases and the J gene end by 4 bases; junction bases not matched to a gene: 8. The CDR3 length is 15 residues. From germline, CDR1 is SGHRS and CDR2 YFSETQ. CDR3 sequence reads: CASSRNRGPGTEAFF. The CDR3 DNA sequence: TGCGCCAGCAGCAGGAACAGGGGGCCGGGCACTGAAGCTTTCTTT.